The T cell receptor (beta chain) described here comes from a study of early T cells in non-severe SARS-CoV-2 infection. In the library, individual cDNA molecules carried attached unique molecular identifiers. TCRdb reprocessed the 5' RACE reads via MiXCR and lists one record per CDR3 protein. The sample records tens of thousands of distinct CDR3 sequences, 5.5% to 7.5% being singletons. The CDR3 runs 17 residues. The V and J ends lost 6 bases and 2 bases, in that order; junction bases with no gene match: 15. This TCR was recovered from an adult who was a healthcare worker with PCR-confirmed SARS-CoV-2 infection or an uninfected control (not recorded which). Source material: whole blood. J is TRBJ2-7 and V is TRBV12-3 or TRBV12-4; 8 bases fit TRBD1. The CDR3 bases are TGTGCCAGCAGGAACCTAAAACCGGGACAGGACACCTACGAGCAGTACTTC. Its translation: CASRNLKPGQDTYEQYF.